This T cell receptor (beta chain) was captured in a study of identical twins. Germline V gene sequence: CDR1 MNHEY, CDR2 SVGAGI. V was cut by 2 bases and J by 3 bases, with 11 bases left in between. The CDR3 is 14 residues long. From the 5' RACE reads, TCRdb called clonotypes with MiXCR, one entry per CDR3 protein. The sample has hundreds of thousands of distinct CDR3 sequences, about 20% seen once; the top ten hold roughly 13%. In addition, the sample was reused for a study of T cells expressing NK-cell markers.

This TCR was recovered from a woman aged 18-30 years in good health. Sequences were obtained from PBMCs. The chain recombines TRBV6-5 with TRBJ2-7, with D possibly matching TRBD1 (6 bases). CDR3 in amino acids: CASSYDQGSYEQYF. The CDR3 bases are TGTGCCAGCAGTTACGATCAGGGGAGCTACGAGCAGTACTTC.